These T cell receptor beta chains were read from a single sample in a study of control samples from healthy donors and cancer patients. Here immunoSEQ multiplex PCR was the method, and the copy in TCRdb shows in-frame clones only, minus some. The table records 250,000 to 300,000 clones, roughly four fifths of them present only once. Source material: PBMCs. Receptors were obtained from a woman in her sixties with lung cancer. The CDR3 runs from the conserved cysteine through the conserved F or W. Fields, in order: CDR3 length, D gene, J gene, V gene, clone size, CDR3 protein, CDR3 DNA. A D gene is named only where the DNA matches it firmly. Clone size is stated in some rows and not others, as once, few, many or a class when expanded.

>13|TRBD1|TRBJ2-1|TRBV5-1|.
CASSGQLYNEQFF
TGCGCCAGCTCGGGACAGTTATACAATGAGCAGTTCTTC
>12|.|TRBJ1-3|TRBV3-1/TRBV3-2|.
CASSSGGNTIYF
TGTGCCAGCAGCTCTGGAGGAAACACCATATATTTT
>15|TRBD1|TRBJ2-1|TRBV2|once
CASSVGTGGWNEQFF
TGTGCCAGCAGTGTGGGGACAGGGGGCTGGAATGAGCAGTTCTTC
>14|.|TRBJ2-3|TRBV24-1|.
CATGLGGLTDTQYF
TGTGCCACCGGACTAGGGGGCCTCACAGATACGCAGTATTTT
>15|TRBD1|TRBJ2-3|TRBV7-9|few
CASSLPGQGVDTQYF
TGTGCCAGCAGCTTGCCCGGACAGGGCGTAGATACGCAGTATTTT
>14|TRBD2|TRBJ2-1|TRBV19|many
CACNGGDSYNEQFF
TGTGCCTGCAACGGGGGGGACTCCTACAATGAGCAGTTCTTC
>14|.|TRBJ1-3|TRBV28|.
CASSLTGNGNTIYF
TGTGCCAGCAGTTTAACCGGGAATGGAAACACCATATATTTT
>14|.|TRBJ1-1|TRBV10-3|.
CAISVGRRDTEAFF
TGTGCCATCAGTGTGGGCCGCAGGGATACTGAAGCTTTCTTT
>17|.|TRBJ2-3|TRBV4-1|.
CASSRNPRGRAQNTQYF
TGCGCCAGCAGCCGAAATCCGAGGGGGAGGGCACAGAATACGCAGTATTTT
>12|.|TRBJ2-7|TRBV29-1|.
CSAKAQGYEQYF
TGCAGCGCCAAGGCCCAGGGCTACGAGCAGTACTTC
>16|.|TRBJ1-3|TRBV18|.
CASSPPKGSAGNTIYF
TGTGCCAGCTCACCACCTAAGGGGAGCGCTGGAAACACCATATATTTT
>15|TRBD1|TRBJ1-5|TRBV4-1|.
CASSQESTGVQPQHF
TGCGCCAGCAGCCAAGAGAGTACAGGGGTTCAGCCCCAGCATTTT
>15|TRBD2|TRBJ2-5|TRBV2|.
CASRPGRGGQETQYF
TGTGCCAGCAGGCCCGGGAGGGGAGGGCAAGAGACCCAGTACTTC
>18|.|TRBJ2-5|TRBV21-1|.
CASSNKKLAGASQETQYF
TGTGCCAGCAGCAACAAAAAACTAGCGGGGGCATCCCAAGAGACCCAGTACTTC
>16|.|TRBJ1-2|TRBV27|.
CASSSGGGRPFEGYTF
TGTGCCAGCAGTTCCGGGGGGGGACGGCCCTTCGAGGGCTACACCTTC
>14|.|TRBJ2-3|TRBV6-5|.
CASSYGQGTDTQYF
TGTGCCAGCAGTTACGGTCAGGGGACAGATACGCAGTATTTT